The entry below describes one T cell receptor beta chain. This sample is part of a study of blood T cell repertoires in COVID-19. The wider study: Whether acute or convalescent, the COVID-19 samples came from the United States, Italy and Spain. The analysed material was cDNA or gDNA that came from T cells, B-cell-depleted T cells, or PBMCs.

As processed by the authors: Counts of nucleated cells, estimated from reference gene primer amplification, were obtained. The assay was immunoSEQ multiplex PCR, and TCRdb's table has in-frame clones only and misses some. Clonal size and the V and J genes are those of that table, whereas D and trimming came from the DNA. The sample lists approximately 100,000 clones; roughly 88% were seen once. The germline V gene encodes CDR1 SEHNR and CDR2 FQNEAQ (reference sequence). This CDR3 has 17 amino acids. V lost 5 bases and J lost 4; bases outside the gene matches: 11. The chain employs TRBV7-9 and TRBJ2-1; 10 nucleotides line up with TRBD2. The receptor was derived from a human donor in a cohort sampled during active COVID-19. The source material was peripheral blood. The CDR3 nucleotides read TGTGCCAGCAGCCAGACAGGGGAGCGGGAGGGGTACAATGAGCAGTTCTTC. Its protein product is CASSQTGEREGYNEQFF. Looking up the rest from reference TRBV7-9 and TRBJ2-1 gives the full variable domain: DTGVSQNPRHKITKRGQNVTFRCDPISEHNRLYWYRQTLGQGPEFLTYFQNEAQLEKSRLLSDRFSAERPKGSFSTLEIQRTEQGDSAMYLCASSQTGEREGYNEQFFGPGTRLTVL.